The entry that follows covers one T cell receptor (beta chain) sequence. Its target antigen remains unknown. No qualities accompany the bases; no much larger clone lies one base away. Trimming accounts for 5 bases at V and 6 bases at J, while the number of junction bases matched to no gene is 9. There are 15 amino acids in the CDR3, from cysteine to phenylalanine inclusive. This entry keeps only the CDR3 DNA: 45 bases, framed from base 1. According to the germline V gene, CDR1 reads SGHRS and CDR2 reads YFSETQ. Genomic DNA was extracted from sorted cells with the QIAGEN DNeasy Blood and Tissue Kit for TCRbeta CDR3 sequencing. High-throughput TCRbeta CDR3 sequencing, including PCR amplification with bias correction and internal controls, was performed commercially through immunoSEQ. In the source study's methods: Unique productive TCRbeta sequences were defined by CDR3 nucleotide sequence where primers matched, otherwise by CDR3 amino acid sequence with Vbeta and Jbeta genes. To correct for sorting error, sequences found in more than one sorted population at a frequency ratio of 2:1 or less were discarded, and the remaining shared sequences were assigned to the population with the higher frequency. A sequence counted as donor-reactive if, in CFSE-low cells, the sequence had a frequency of at least 0.01% and was expanded at least 5-fold compared with unstimulated cells. Repertoire divergence was quantified by Jensen-Shannon divergence calculated from the top 100 TCRbeta sequences ranked by frequency. For samples with multiple sequencing runs, sorting error was corrected in each run separately before the runs were combined. The source is immuneACCESS, and TCRdb retained only in-frame sequences with V and J called. Part of the clones is not carried over; for the studies checked, unresolved V genes explain less than half of this, and the remainder is unexplained. V, J and clone size are those of that table, while D and trimming were read from the DNA. The sample includes about 90,000 clones, with 93% observed a single time. Around 1.6% of the sample comes from the top ten.

The transplants used related donors along with nonmyeloablative bone marrow transplantation, and in the human trials mixed chimerism was transient. Unstimulated Tregs (CD4+CD25+CD127-), CD4+ non-Tregs (CD4+CD25-), CD4 and CD8 cells were FACS-sorted from thawed PBMCs. The patients were a few recipients of combined kidney and bone marrow transplants from the ITN036ST trial, and samples were available only from these trial subjects. Healthy control blood was processed to PBMCs by Ficoll density gradient and cryopreserved, and patient PBMCs were collected before and after transplant. This sample was included in a study of Tregs in tolerant kidney transplant recipients (dated by TCRdb to the late 2010s). For the wider study: The study used TCRbeta sequencing to identify donor-specific regulatory T cells before combined kidney and bone marrow transplantation, then tracked those cells after transplant.

Beyond this particular receptor, the publication reports: PCR primers changed over time for some patients, so nucleotide-level comparison across those patients' samples was not possible. The most biologically relevant and donor-specific TCRbeta repertoire appeared to be identified by expanding Tregs with activated donor B cells. The study was limited by small patient numbers, and the findings need validation in larger populations and under other immunosuppression protocols. Although technical replication error seemed to be minimal, the question of biological reproducibility was not addressed directly. In tolerant patients, donor-specific Tregs expanded more than Tregs overall, which suggests antigen-driven rather than nonspecific expansion.

This TCR was recovered from a human patient who received a combined kidney and bone marrow transplant. Where a transplant has occurred, the graft donor may have supplied some of the T cells. The V and J segments used are TRBV5-1 and TRBJ2-2; 8 central bases correspond to TRBD1. Sequences were derived from CD4+ T cells from blood (PBMCs), sampled 12 months after the transplant. The CDR3 region has the sequence CASSDYRGTAGELFF. At the DNA level, the sequence is TGCGCCAGCAGTGACTACAGGGGGACGGCCGGGGAGCTGTTTTTT.